Listed below are T cell receptor beta chains from one sample, sequenced in a study of T-cell memory formation after mild COVID-19. Each CDR3 protein is one row after TCRdb ran MiXCR on the 5' RACE reads. This table holds fewer than 400,000 distinct CDR3 sequences, 15% to 20% found once. Sequencing input: PBMCs or a T cell subset sorted from them (not recorded which). The receptors were gathered from a man younger than 35 who had mild COVID-19 (a few samples of this study predate the infection). Cell type and time point are not known. Each CDR3 is given with its conserved first and last residue. A D gene is named only where the DNA matches it firmly. Clone size is shown for a subset of rows, as once, few, many or a class of expanded clone.

V gene	clone size	J gene	D gene	CDR3 DNA	CDR3 protein
TRBV5-8	few	TRBJ1-2	NA	TGTGCCAGCAGCTTGCGGGGGGCAGACTATGGCTACACCTTC	CASSLRGADYGYTF
TRBV20-1	many	TRBJ1-1	TRBD1	TGCAGTGCTACTCGGACAGGATCTACTGAAGCTTTCTTT	CSATRTGSTEAFF
TRBV4-3	few	TRBJ1-4	NA	TGCGCCAGCAGCCAAGATAGGGCCGAAAAACTGTTTTTT	CASSQDRAEKLFF
TRBV20-1	few	TRBJ2-5	TRBD1	TGCAGTGCCGCTCCCGACAGGGCGGAGACCCAGTACTTC	CSAAPDRAETQYF
TRBV29-1	few	TRBJ2-7	NA	TGCAGCGTTGTCGGGACAACTTCCTACGAGCAGTACTTC	CSVVGTTSYEQYF
TRBV5-6	NA	TRBJ2-7	NA	TGTGCCAGCAGCGGGGTGGCTTTCGAGCAGTACTTC	CASSGVAFEQYF
TRBV4-3	NA	TRBJ2-3	NA	TGCGCCAGCAGCCAAAGGTTTTCGGGGGAGTACGATACGCAGTATTTT	CASSQRFSGEYDTQYF
TRBV20-1	NA	TRBJ1-1	NA	TGCAGTGCTTCCCAGGGGAGTACTGAAGCTTTCTTT	CSASQGSTEAFF
TRBV11-2	many	TRBJ2-7	TRBD1	TGTGCCAGCAGCCGGACAGGGTGGGAGCAGTACTTC	CASSRTGWEQYF
TRBV5-1	few	TRBJ2-2	TRBD1	TGCGCGACCAAGACAGGGGTTAACACCGGGGAGCTGTTTTTT	CATKTGVNTGELFF
TRBV20-1	few	TRBJ1-6	TRBD1	TGCAGTGCGCCGGACAGGTCGCATAATTCACCCCTCCACTTT	CSAPDRSHNSPLHF
TRBV6-5	NA	TRBJ2-7	NA	TGTGCCAGCAGGAGGGCGGGACAGAGGCCCTACGAGCAGTACTTC	CASRRAGQRPYEQYF
TRBV12-3/TRBV12-4	NA	TRBJ2-3	NA	TGTGCCAGCAGTCTTATACAGGGCCTCCCAGATACGCAGTATTTT	CASSLIQGLPDTQYF
TRBV19	many	TRBJ2-5	TRBD2	TGTGCCAGTAGTTTATCCCTAGCGGTACAAGAGACCCAGTACTTC	CASSLSLAVQETQYF
TRBV9	NA	TRBJ1-2	NA	TGTGCCAGCAGCGTAGCCGCAGGGAAGTATGGCTACACCTTC	CASSVAAGKYGYTF
TRBV6-2/TRBV6-3	NA	TRBJ2-3	NA	TGTGCCAGCGCTAGATGGATATCGGGGGCGTCTGGGACCACAGATACGCAGTATTTT	CASARWISGASGTTDTQYF
TRBV30	few	TRBJ1-1	NA	TGTGCCTGGAGTGCCGAACGGGGAGCTTTCTTT	CAWSAERGAFF
TRBV12-3/TRBV12-4	NA	TRBJ2-6	NA	TGTGCCAGCAGTCCTGGGTCCAACGTCCTGACTTTC	CASSPGSNVLTF
TRBV18	many	TRBJ2-1	NA	TGTGCCAGCTCACCACCTGGCAATGAGCAGTTCTTC	CASSPPGNEQFF
TRBV7-2	NA	TRBJ2-3	NA	TGTGCCAGCAGCTTAGGGGACATGGCCACGCAGTATTTT	CASSLGDMATQYF
TRBV5-1	NA	TRBJ2-3	NA	TGCGCCAGCAGCTTGGGTTGGGCTAAAGATACGCAGTATTTT	CASSLGWAKDTQYF
TRBV7-6	NA	TRBJ2-3	TRBD1	TGTGCCAGCAGCATGGGACAGGGTCGCACAGATACGCAGTATTTT	CASSMGQGRTDTQYF
TRBV6-5	NA	TRBJ1-2	TRBD1	TGTGCCAGCAGGAAATTAGGGGGCAATGGCTACACCTTC	CASRKLGGNGYTF
TRBV4-3	NA	TRBJ2-1	NA	TGCGCCAGCAGCCAAGATTACGCGGGAACTAGCAATGAGCAGTTCTTC	CASSQDYAGTSNEQFF
TRBV11-2	NA	TRBJ1-1	NA	TGTGCCAGCAGCCCCCACAGGGATGGCACTGAAGCTTTCTTT	CASSPHRDGTEAFF
TRBV6-2/TRBV6-3	few	TRBJ2-1	TRBD2	TGTGCCAGCAGTAACTCCGGGACTAGTCGCTCCTACAATGAGCAGTTCTTC	CASSNSGTSRSYNEQFF
TRBV29-1	few	TRBJ1-1	TRBD1	TGCAGCGGGGGACAGATTTCTGAAGCTTTCTTT	CSGGQISEAFF
TRBV7-2	NA	TRBJ2-5	NA	TGTGCCAGCGACGACAGCCCATTTGAAGAGACCCAGTACTTC	CASDDSPFEETQYF
TRBV5-1	few	TRBJ2-1	TRBD1	TGCGCCAGCAGCCTGCCGACGGGACAGCTTTTCAATGAGCAGTTCTTC	CASSLPTGQLFNEQFF
TRBV6-1	few	TRBJ1-2	TRBD1	TGTGCCAGCAGTTGTCTCGGGACAGGGTGTTTTCCCACCTTC	CASSCLGTGCFPTF
TRBV5-1	few	TRBJ2-7	NA	TGCGCCAGCAGCCCCCCCTGGGAGGACAGGTCGTACGAGCAGTACTTC	CASSPPWEDRSYEQYF
TRBV7-2	few	TRBJ2-7	NA	TGTGCCAGCAGCCCCGTACCTAGAACCTCATCCTACGAGCAGTACTTC	CASSPVPRTSSYEQYF
TRBV6-6	few	TRBJ1-1	NA	TGTGCCAGCAGTTTCCATACCTCCTGGGGGGGTAGTACTGAAGCTTTCTTT	CASSFHTSWGGSTEAFF
TRBV28	few	TRBJ2-3	TRBD2	TGTGCCAGCAGTTCTAGGGCGGGGGGCACAGATACGCAGTATTTT	CASSSRAGGTDTQYF
TRBV15	few	TRBJ1-4	TRBD1	TGTGCCACCAGCACCCGGACAGGGCCCTTCAATGAAAAACTGTTTTTT	CATSTRTGPFNEKLFF
TRBV7-2	few	TRBJ2-4	NA	TGTGCCAGCAGCGACGATCGGGGGGCCAAAAACATTCAGTACTTC	CASSDDRGAKNIQYF
TRBV9	many	TRBJ2-1	NA	TGTGCCAGCAGCGTAGGGGGGGCCTACAATGAGCAGTTCTTC	CASSVGGAYNEQFF
TRBV5-1	NA	TRBJ1-1	NA	TGCGCCAGCAGACAGGATATGAACACTGAAGCTTTCTTT	CASRQDMNTEAFF
TRBV6-6	few	TRBJ2-3	NA	TGTGCCACCTCGTTCCGGGATACGCAGTATTTT	CATSFRDTQYF
TRBV28	NA	TRBJ2-5	NA	TGTGCCAGCAGCCGGGTGGAGGTCAGGACCCAGTACTTC	CASSRVEVRTQYF
TRBV6-5	few	TRBJ1-2	TRBD1	TGTGCCAGCAGTTACAGTGGACAGGGGCCCGATGACTACACCTTC	CASSYSGQGPDDYTF
TRBV30	NA	TRBJ2-5	NA	TGTGCCTGGAAACCGGAAGAGACCCAGTACTTC	CAWKPEETQYF
TRBV5-5	few	TRBJ2-7	TRBD2	TGTGCCAGCAGCTCTTGGACTAGGTTGGAGCAGTACTTC	CASSSWTRLEQYF
TRBV4-3	few	TRBJ2-7	NA	TGCGCCAGCAGCCAAGAGGAGTCCCCCTACTTTTACGAGCAGTACTTC	CASSQEESPYFYEQYF
TRBV12-3/TRBV12-4	NA	TRBJ1-2	TRBD1	TGTGCCAGCAGGGACAGGGGCGGGTATGGCTACACCTTC	CASRDRGGYGYTF
TRBV5-1	many	TRBJ2-3	NA	TGCGCCAGCAGCACCGGGACGCCGGGCAGGAATACGCAGTATTTT	CASSTGTPGRNTQYF
TRBV6-5	few	TRBJ2-6	TRBD1	TGTGCCAGCAGTTACAATGCCGGGACAGGGGGCTCCTACTACGACTCTGGGGCCAACGTCCTGACTTTC	CASSYNAGTGGSYYDSGANVLTF
TRBV6-6	NA	TRBJ2-5	NA	TGTGCCAGCAGTTACGGGGACATTCAAGAGACCCAGTACTTC	CASSYGDIQETQYF
TRBV5-6	NA	TRBJ2-7	NA	TGTGCCAGCAGCTGGGACTACGAGCAGTACTTC	CASSWDYEQYF
TRBV6-5	NA	TRBJ2-3	TRBD2	TGTGCCAGCAGTCAAGGACTAGCGGGGGCCGATACGCAGTATTTT	CASSQGLAGADTQYF
TRBV2	once	TRBJ1-6	NA	TGTGCCAGCCGGGCGAGCTCCTATAATTCACCCCTCCACTTT	CASRASSYNSPLHF
TRBV7-2	few	TRBJ1-1	NA	TGTGCCAGCAGCTTAATGGCAGTGAACACTGAAGCTTTCTTT	CASSLMAVNTEAFF